A single sample gave rise to the 18 T cell receptor beta chains below, sequenced in a study of blood T cell repertoires in COVID-19. Repertoires were generated with immunoSEQ multiplex PCR, while TCRdb's copy carries only in-frame clones and drops some. The sample holds about 14,000 clones, 80% to 90% seen once. Input material: peripheral blood. The receptors were sampled from a human donor in a cohort sampled during active COVID-19.

This chain connects TRBV5-1 to TRBJ2-7, with TRBD2 matching over 10 bases. The germline V gene encodes CDR1 SGHRS and CDR2 YFSETQ. There are 16 residues in the CDR3. With 1 base clipped from V and 2 bases from J, the junction kept 6 bases outside the gene matches. Here the CDR3 DNA reads TGCGCCAGCAGCTTGACCCTAGCGGGAGATACCTACGAGCAGTACTTC. It specifies CASSLTLAGDTYEQYF.

The chain joins TRBV10-3 to TRBJ1-2; D call uncertain. Germline CDR1 and CDR2: ENHRY and SYGVKD. Trimming took 7 bases from V and 5 from J, leaving 14 bases between them. This CDR3 spans 13 amino acids. CDR3 nucleotides: TGTGCCATCACAACGGAGAGGAATTATGGCTACACCTTC. Protein: CAITTERNYGYTF.

The table lists this clone with a few counts. This rearrangement joins TRBV7-9 to TRBJ2-1, with 7 bases lining up with TRBD2. V lost 5 bases and J lost 0; bases outside the gene matches: 7. There are 16 residues in the CDR3. Germline V gene lookup returns CDR1 SEHNR and CDR2 FQNEAQ (reference sequence). CDR3 sequence reads: CASSPLGLSSYNEQFF. The DNA of the CDR3 is TGTGCCAGCAGCCCGTTGGGACTAAGCTCCTACAATGAGCAGTTCTTC.

The V and J genes are TRBV7-8 and TRBJ2-7; possibly TRBD1 for D (5 bases). Trimming left V 5 bases short and J 4 bases short, with 24 bases between. Germline CDR1 SGHVS, CDR2 FQNEAQ. This CDR3 is 17 amino acids long. CDR3 region: CASSPRRAARTSYEQYF. Here the CDR3 DNA reads TGTGCCAGCAGCCCCCGCCGGGCCGCAAGGACAAGTTACGAGCAGTACTTC.

This clone was recorded once. This chain joins TRBV5-1 and TRBJ2-5; 11 nucleotides agree with TRBD1. Germline loops: CDR1 SGHRS, CDR2 YFSETQ. Trimming cost V 0 bases and J 4 bases; bases outside gene matches: 2. The CDR3 spans 15 residues. Written as DNA, the CDR3 is TGCGCCAGCAGCTTGGGGACAGGGGGCCGAGAGACCCAGTACTTC. It codes for CASSLGTGGRETQYF.

The gene calls are TRBV2 and TRBJ2-5; 10 nucleotides agree with TRBD2. CDR1 and CDR2 from the germline V gene are SNHLY and FYNNEI. The CDR3 has 14 amino acids. After removal of 10 bases from V and 1 base from J, the junction contained 6 bases not matched to a gene. The CDR3 DNA reads TGTGCCACCCAGACTAGCGGGCCCCAAGAGACCCAGTACTTC. It is translated as CATQTSGPQETQYF.

The chain uses TRBV19 and TRBJ1-2; perhaps TRBD1 as D (6 bases). CDR3 length: 16 amino acids. V lost 4 bases to trimming and J lost 4 bases, with 19 bases between them. Looked up from germline, CDR1 is LNHDA and CDR2 is SQIVND (reference sequence). The CDR3 nucleotides read TGTGCCAGTAGTACCGACCACAGGGCGTCCAGCTATGGCTACACCTTC. Translating gives CASSTDHRASSYGYTF.

Concerning this clone itself: This CDR3 is also generated by other DNA sequences in the sample. The genes are TRBV7-3 and TRBJ2-3; 11 positions agree with TRBD2. Germline V lookup: CDR1 SGHTA, CDR2 FQGTGA. The trim removed 6 bases at V and 0 bases at J, leaving 2 bases unmatched. CDR3 size: 15 residues. The CDR3 region is CASSLAGGSTDTQYF. The CDR3 DNA sequence: TGTGCCAGCAGTTTAGCGGGGGGGAGCACAGATACGCAGTATTTT.

The genes are TRBV2 and TRBJ1-1; possibly TRBD1 for D (6 bases). V shed 10 bases and J shed 8 bases, with 17 bases lying between them. CDR3 length: 12 amino acids. Germline lookup yields CDR1 SNHLY and CDR2 FYNNEI. This CDR3 is CATWGQGKEAFF. DNA for the CDR3: TGTGCCACCTGGGGGCAGGGGAAGGAAGCTTTCTTT.

The chain uses TRBV28 and TRBJ2-7, with 10 nucleotides matching TRBD1. Germline CDR1 MDHEN, CDR2 SYDVKM. The J segment lost 4 bases and the V segment lost 7 bases, leaving 13 bases of the junction unmatched. CDR3 size: 16 residues. In DNA, the CDR3 is TGTGCCAGCAAAATTTCCCGGGGACAGGGGTTTTACGAGCAGTACTTC. Protein product: CASKISRGQGFYEQYF.

The chain links TRBV11-1 to TRBJ2-5, with 7 bases fitting TRBD1. Germline loops: CDR1 SGHAT, CDR2 FQDESV (reference sequence). The CDR3 runs 14 residues. Unmatched junction bases numbered 2, after V lost 1 base and J lost 3 bases. The CDR3 sequence is CASSLGQGEETQYF. The CDR3 coding sequence is TGTGCCAGCAGCTTAGGACAGGGCGAAGAGACCCAGTACTTC. The full variable domain, its missing parts supplied by reference TRBV11-1 and TRBJ2-5, is EAEVAQSPRYKITEKSQAVAFWCDPISGHATLYWYRQILGQGPELLVQFQDESVVDDSQLPKDRFSAERLKGVDSTLKIQPAELGDSAMYLCASSLGQGEETQYFGPGTRLLVL.

The rearrangement joins TRBV4-3 to TRBJ2-7; TRBD2 matches 9 bases. CDR1 and CDR2 (germline): LGHNA, YSLEER. This CDR3 has 15 amino acids. The V segment lost 2 bases and the J segment 2 bases; nucleotides outside the gene matches: 4. The CDR3 sequence is CASSQQAGGAYEQYF. CDR3 bases: TGCGCCAGCAGCCAACAGGCGGGAGGGGCCTACGAGCAGTACTTC.

The chain uses TRBV30 and TRBJ1-6; D is uncertain. The ends were cut back, 2 bases at V and 7 bases at J, with 15 bases in the middle. The CDR3 contains 15 residues. Germline V CDR1 and CDR2: GTSNPN, SVGIG (reference sequence). The CDR3 loop reads CAWSSTGGFNSPLHF. The CDR3 nucleotides are TGTGCCTGGAGTTCGACTGGAGGGTTCAATTCACCCCTCCACTTT.

For the CDR3, the DNA is TGTGCCAGCAGTTTGTCCTCCTACACCTTC. Encoded protein: CASSLSSYTF. V usage is TRBV12-3 or TRBV12-4 and J usage is TRBJ1-2; D is uncertain. The CDR3 has 10 residues. Trimming left V 3 bases short and J 10 bases short, with 6 bases between.

The chain employs TRBV10-3 and TRBJ2-3; no reliable D call. V lost 6 bases and J lost 0, with 7 bases in between. This CDR3 is 13 amino acids long. CDR1 ENHRY and CDR2 SYGVKD come from the germline V gene. The CDR3 coding sequence is TGTGCCATCAGGGGCGAGAGCACAGATACGCAGTATTTT. Protein product: CAIRGESTDTQYF.

CDR3 coding DNA: TGTGCCAGCAGTTACTCGCCCGGCGGACTCCGGAACACTGAAGCTTTCTTT. Its translation: CASSYSPGGLRNTEAFF. The V gene is TRBV6-2 or TRBV6-3, the J gene TRBJ1-1; no definite D call. The CDR3 has 17 amino acids. V shed 0 bases and J shed 1 base, with 15 bases lying between them. From germline, CDR1 is MNHEY and CDR2 SVGEGT.

The V and J genes are TRBV5-6 and TRBJ2-1; 7 positions agree with TRBD1. This CDR3 has 15 amino acids. The V segment lost 0 bases and the J segment 2 bases; nucleotides outside the gene matches: 2. Germline V gene lookup returns CDR1 SGHDT and CDR2 YYEEEE. CDR3 nucleotide sequence: TGTGCCAGCAGCTTGGGGGACAGTACCTACAATGAGCAGTTCTTC. Translation: CASSLGDSTYNEQFF.

The V gene is TRBV4-2, the J gene TRBJ1-1; D remains ambiguous. In germline, CDR1 is LGHNA, CDR2 YNFKEQ. CDR3 length: 12 amino acids. V lost 5 bases and J 5 bases, leaving 9 bases between the germline ends. The CDR3: CASSKGRTEAFF. The CDR3 nucleotides are TGTGCCAGCAGCAAAGGGAGAACTGAAGCTTTCTTT.